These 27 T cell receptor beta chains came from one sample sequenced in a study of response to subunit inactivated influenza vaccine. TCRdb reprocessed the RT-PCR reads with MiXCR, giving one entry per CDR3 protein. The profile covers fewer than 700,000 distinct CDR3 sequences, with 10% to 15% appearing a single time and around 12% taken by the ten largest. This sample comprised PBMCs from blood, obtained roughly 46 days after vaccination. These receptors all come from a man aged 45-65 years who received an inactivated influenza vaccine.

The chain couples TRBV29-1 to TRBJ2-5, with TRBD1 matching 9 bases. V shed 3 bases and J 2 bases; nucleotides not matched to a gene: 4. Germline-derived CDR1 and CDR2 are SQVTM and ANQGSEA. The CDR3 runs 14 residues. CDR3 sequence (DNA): TGCAGCGTTGAGAAGGACAGGGGACAAGAGACCCAGTACTTC. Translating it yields CSVEKDRGQETQYF.

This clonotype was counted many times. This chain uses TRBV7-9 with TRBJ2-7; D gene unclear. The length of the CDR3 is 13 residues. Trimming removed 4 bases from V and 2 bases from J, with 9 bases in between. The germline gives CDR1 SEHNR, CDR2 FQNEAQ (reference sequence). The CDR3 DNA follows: TGTGCCAGCAGCTCCAAAGACACCTACGAGCAGTACTTC. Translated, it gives CASSSKDTYEQYF.

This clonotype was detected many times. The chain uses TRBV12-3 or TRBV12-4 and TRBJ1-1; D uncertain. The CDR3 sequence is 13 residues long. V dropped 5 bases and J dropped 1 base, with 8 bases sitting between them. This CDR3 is CASSTTENTEAFF. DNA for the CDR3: TGTGCCAGCAGTACGACTGAGAACACTGAAGCTTTCTTT.

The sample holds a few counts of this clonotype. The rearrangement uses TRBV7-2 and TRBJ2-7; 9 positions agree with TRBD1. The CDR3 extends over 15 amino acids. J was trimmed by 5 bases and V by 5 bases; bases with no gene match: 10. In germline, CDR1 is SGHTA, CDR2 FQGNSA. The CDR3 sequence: CASSAQAGTGNEQYF. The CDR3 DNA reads TGTGCCAGCAGCGCGCAGGCCGGGACAGGGAACGAGCAGTACTTC.

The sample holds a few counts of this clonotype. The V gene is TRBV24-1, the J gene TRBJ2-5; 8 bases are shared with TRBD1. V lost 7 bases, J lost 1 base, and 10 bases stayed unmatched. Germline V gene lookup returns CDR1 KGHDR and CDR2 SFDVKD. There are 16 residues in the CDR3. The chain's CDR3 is CATSLRDRSFQETQYF. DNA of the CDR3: TGTGCCACCAGCCTCCGGGACAGGAGTTTCCAAGAGACCCAGTACTTC.

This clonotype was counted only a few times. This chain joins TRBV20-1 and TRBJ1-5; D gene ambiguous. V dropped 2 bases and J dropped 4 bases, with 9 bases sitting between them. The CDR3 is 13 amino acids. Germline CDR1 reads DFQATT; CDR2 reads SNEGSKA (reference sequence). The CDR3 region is CSARSRRNQPQHF. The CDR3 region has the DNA TGCAGTGCTAGATCCAGGCGAAATCAGCCCCAGCATTTT.

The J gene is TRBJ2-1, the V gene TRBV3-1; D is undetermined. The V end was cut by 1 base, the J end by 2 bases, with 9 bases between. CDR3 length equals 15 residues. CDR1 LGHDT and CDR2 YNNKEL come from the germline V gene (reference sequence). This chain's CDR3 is CASSQVRTPYNEQFF. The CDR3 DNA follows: TGTGCCAGCAGCCAAGTACGTACGCCCTACAATGAGCAGTTCTTC.

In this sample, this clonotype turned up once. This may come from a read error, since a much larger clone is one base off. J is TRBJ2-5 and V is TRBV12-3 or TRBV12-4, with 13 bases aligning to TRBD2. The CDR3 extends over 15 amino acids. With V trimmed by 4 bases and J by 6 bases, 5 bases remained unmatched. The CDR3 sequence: CASSSELAGGQTQYF. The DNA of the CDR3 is TGTGCCAGCAGTTCGGAACTAGCGGGGGGGCAGACCCAGTACTTC.

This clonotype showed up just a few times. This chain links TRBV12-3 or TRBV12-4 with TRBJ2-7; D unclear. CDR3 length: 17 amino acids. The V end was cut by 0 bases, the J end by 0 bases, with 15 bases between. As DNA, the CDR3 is TGTGCCAGCAGTTTAGCGCTCGCAGGAATGAGCTCCTACGAGCAGTACTTC. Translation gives CASSLALAGMSSYEQYF.

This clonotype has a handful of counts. The CDR3 reads CASSIGQGAGSPLHF. CDR3 bases: TGTGCCAGCAGTATCGGACAGGGGGCGGGTTCACCCCTCCACTTT. The rearrangement uses TRBV12-3 or TRBV12-4 and TRBJ1-6; 11 bases are shared with TRBD1. This CDR3 is 15 amino acids long. V lost 5 bases, J lost 9 bases, and 6 bases stayed unmatched.

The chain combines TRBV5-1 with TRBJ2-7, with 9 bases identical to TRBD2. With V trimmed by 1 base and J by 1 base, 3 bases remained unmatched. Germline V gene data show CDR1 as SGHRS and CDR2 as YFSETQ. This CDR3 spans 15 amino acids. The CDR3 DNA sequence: TGCGCCAGCAGCTTGAGGACTAGCGCTTCCTACGAGCAGTACTTC. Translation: CASSLRTSASYEQYF. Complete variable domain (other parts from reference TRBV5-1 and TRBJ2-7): KAGVTQTPRYLIKTRGQQVTLSCSPISGHRSVSWYQQTPGQGLQFLFEYFSETQRNKGNFPGRFSGRQFSNSRSEMNVSTLELGDSALYLCASSLRTSASYEQYFGPGTRLTVT.

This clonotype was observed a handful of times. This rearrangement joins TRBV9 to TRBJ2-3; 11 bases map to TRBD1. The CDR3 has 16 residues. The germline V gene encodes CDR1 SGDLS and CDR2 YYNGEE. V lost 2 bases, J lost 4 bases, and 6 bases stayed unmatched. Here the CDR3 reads CASSVHPGQGADTQYF. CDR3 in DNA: TGTGCCAGCAGCGTCCACCCGGGACAGGGGGCAGATACGCAGTATTTT.

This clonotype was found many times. CDR3 bases: TGTGCCAGCAGCTGGGGACAGGGCTACGAGCAGTACTTC. Protein: CASSWGQGYEQYF. The V and J genes are TRBV11-2 and TRBJ2-7; 9 positions match TRBD1. This CDR3 comprises 13 residues. V shed 4 bases and J 3 bases; nucleotides not matched to a gene: 1. Germline assignment: CDR1 SGHAT and CDR2 FQNNGV.

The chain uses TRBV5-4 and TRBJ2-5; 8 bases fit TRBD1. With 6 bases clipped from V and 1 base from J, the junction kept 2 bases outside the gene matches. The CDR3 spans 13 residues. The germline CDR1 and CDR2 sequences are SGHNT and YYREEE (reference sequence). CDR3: CASTDRGQETQYF. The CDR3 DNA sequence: TGTGCCAGCACCGACAGGGGCCAAGAGACCCAGTACTTC. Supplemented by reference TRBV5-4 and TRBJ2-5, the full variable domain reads ETGVTQSPTHLIKTRGQQVTLRCSSQSGHNTVSWYQQALGQGPQFIFQYYREEENGRGNFPPRFSGLQFPNYSSELNVNALELDDSALYLCASTDRGQETQYFGPGTRLLVL.

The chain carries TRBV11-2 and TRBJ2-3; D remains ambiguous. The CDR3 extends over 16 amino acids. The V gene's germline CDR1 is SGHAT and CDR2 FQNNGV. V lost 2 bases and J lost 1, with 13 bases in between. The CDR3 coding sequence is TGTGCCAGCAGCTTATTAGTCGGTGGGGGCACAGATACGCAGTATTTT. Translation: CASSLLVGGGTDTQYF.

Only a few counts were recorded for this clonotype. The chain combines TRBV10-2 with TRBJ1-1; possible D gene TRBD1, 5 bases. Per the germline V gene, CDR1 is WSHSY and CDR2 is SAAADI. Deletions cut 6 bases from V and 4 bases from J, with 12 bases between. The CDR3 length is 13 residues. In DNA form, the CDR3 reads TGCGCCAGCAGCCTGGGGCCGATCACTGAAGCTTTCTTT. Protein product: CASSLGPITEAFF.

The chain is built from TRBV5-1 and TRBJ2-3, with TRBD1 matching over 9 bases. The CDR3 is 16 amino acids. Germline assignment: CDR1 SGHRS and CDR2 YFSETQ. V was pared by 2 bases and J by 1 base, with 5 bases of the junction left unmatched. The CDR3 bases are TGCGCCAGCAGCTTCACAGGGGGCGCGGGCACAGATACGCAGTATTTT. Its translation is CASSFTGGAGTDTQYF.

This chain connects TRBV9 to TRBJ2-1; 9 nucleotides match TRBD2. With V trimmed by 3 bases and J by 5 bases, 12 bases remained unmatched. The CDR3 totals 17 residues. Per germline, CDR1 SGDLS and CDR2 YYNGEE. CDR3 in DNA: TGTGCCAGCAGCGCGACAGGCGGGAGGGCCCGGGACAATGAGCAGTTCTTC. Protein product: CASSATGGRARDNEQFF.

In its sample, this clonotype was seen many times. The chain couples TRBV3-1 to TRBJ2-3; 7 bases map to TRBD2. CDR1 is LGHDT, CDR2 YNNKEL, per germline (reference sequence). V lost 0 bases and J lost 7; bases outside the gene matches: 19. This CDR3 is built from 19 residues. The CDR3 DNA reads TGTGCCAGCAGCCAAGATTGGGATGCTAGCGGAGCTTCTTCAAATACGCAGTATTTT. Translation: CASSQDWDASGASSNTQYF.

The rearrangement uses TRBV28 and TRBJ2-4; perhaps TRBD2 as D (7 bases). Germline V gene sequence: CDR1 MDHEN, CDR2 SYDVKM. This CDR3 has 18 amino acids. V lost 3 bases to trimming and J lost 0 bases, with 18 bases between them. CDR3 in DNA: TGTGCCAGCAGTTTCGGTAGGGGGGGTACATTAGCCAAAAACATTCAGTACTTC. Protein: CASSFGRGGTLAKNIQYF.

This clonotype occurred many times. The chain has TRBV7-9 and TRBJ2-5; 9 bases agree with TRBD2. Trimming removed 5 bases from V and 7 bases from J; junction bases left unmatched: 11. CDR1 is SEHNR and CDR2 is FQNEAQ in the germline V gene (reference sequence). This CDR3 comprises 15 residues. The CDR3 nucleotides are TGTGCCAGCAGCGAAGCTAGCGGGACGAGGTCGACCCAGTACTTC. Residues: CASSEASGTRSTQYF.

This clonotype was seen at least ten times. The CDR3 coding sequence is TGTGCCAGCAGTTTGGGGGGTGTCAATCAGCCCCAGCATTTT. Translated, it gives CASSLGGVNQPQHF. This sequence joins TRBV12-3 or TRBV12-4 and TRBJ1-5, with D possibly TRBD1 on 5 matching bases. The CDR3 totals 14 residues. Deletions cut 3 bases from V and 3 bases from J, with 9 bases between.

CDR3 nucleotide sequence: TGCGCCAGCAGCTCCCCGGTCCCAGATACGCAGTATTTT. Protein product: CASSSPVPDTQYF. The chain is built from TRBV5-1 and TRBJ2-3; D unresolved. Germline values: CDR1 SGHRS, CDR2 YFSETQ. V lost 3 bases and J lost 4, with 9 bases in between. CDR3 length equals 13 residues.

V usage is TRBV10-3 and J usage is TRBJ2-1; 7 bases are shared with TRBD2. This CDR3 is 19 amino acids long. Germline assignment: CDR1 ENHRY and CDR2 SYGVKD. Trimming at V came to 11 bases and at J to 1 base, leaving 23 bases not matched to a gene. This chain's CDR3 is CASFMKAPEGGSSYNEQFF. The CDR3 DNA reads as TGTGCCTCTTTTATGAAGGCCCCGGAGGGCGGGAGTTCCTACAATGAGCAGTTCTTC.

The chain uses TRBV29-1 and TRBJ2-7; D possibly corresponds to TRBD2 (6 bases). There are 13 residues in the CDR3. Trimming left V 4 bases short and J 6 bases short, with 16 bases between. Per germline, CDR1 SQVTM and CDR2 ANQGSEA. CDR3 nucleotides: TGCAGCGTTGGGGATTGGGGAGGCGGCGAGCAGTACTTC. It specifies CSVGDWGGGEQYF.

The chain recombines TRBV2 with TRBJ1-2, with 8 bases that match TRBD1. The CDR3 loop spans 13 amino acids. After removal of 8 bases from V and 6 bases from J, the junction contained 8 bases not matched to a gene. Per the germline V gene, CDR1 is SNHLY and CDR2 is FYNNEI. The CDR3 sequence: CASPKTGVDGYTF. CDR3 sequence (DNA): TGTGCCAGCCCCAAGACAGGGGTGGATGGCTACACCTTC.

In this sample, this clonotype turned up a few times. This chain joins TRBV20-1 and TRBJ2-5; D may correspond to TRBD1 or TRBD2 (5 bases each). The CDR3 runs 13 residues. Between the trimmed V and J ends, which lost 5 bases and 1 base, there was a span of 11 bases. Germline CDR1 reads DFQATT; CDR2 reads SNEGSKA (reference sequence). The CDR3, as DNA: TGCAGTGCTCCGGGACCCCTCCAAGAGACCCAGTACTTC. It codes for CSAPGPLQETQYF.